Following are 13 T cell receptor beta chains from one sample sequenced in a study of T cell changes during pregnancy in multiple sclerosis. The assay was immunoSEQ multiplex PCR, and TCRdb's table has in-frame clones only and misses some. This sample has around 80,000 clones, with about 90% found just once. This material consisted of peripheral blood, taken before pregnancy. The origin of the receptors is a female donor with multiple sclerosis, enrolled in a pregnancy study.

The chain has TRBV19 and TRBJ1-1, with no clear D. The CDR3 has 13 amino acids. The germline gives CDR1 LNHDA, CDR2 SQIVND (reference sequence). V lost 3 bases, J lost 1 base, and 6 bases lay in between. The CDR3 nucleotides read TGTGCCAGTAGTATTTATCGGAACACTGAAGCTTTCTTT. It yields the protein CASSIYRNTEAFF.

The chain is built from TRBV29-1 and TRBJ2-1, with D tentatively TRBD1 (6 bases). The CDR3 spans 14 residues. Looked up from germline, CDR1 is SQVTM and CDR2 is ANQGSEA. V lost 3 bases and J lost 5, with 14 bases in between. The CDR3 here is CSVDRSGVNNEQFF. As DNA, the CDR3 is TGCAGCGTTGACCGGTCAGGGGTGAACAATGAGCAGTTCTTC.

The chain has TRBV10-3 and TRBJ2-5; 7 bases line up with TRBD1. The CDR3 runs to 15 residues. The germline V gene has CDR1 ENHRY and CDR2 SYGVKD. V shed 3 bases, J shed 7 bases, and the junction held 11 bases outside the gene matches. CDR3 in amino acids: CAISDRQGGLATQYF. The CDR3 DNA reads TGTGCCATCAGTGACAGACAGGGTGGCCTTGCGACCCAGTACTTC.

This chain joins TRBV5-1 and TRBJ2-5; 14 bases align to TRBD2. Per the germline V gene, CDR1 is SGHRS and CDR2 is YFSETQ. The CDR3 is 17 residues long. The V and J ends lost 3 bases and 2 bases, in that order; junction bases with no gene match: 6. The CDR3 is CASSSGTSGSRQETQYF. DNA for the CDR3: TGCGCCAGCAGCTCGGGGACTAGCGGGAGCAGGCAAGAGACCCAGTACTTC.

This clone was found once. The chain has TRBV15 and TRBJ2-3; TRBD1 matches 10 bases. V trimming: 4 bases; J trimming: 1 base; junction bases outside the gene matches: 2. The germline V gene has CDR1 LNHNV and CDR2 YYDKDF (reference sequence). The CDR3 length is 15 residues. DNA of the CDR3: TGTGCCACCAGCATCGGGACAGGGGGCACAGATACGCAGTATTTT. It is translated as CATSIGTGGTDTQYF.

CDR3 DNA sequence: TGTGCCAGCAGCTTTGGACTAGGTGAGCAGTTCTTC. Its protein product is CASSFGLGEQFF. The chain carries TRBV7-9 and TRBJ2-1, with 7 bases that match TRBD2. The CDR3 consists of 12 residues. The germline V gene has CDR1 SEHNR and CDR2 FQNEAQ (reference sequence). After removal of 3 bases from V and 9 bases from J, the junction contained 2 bases not matched to a gene.

The J gene is TRBJ1-5, the V gene TRBV7-9; 9 bases align to TRBD1. Losses at the gene ends were 4 bases for V and 7 bases for J; bases not matched to a gene: 5. Germline CDR1 and CDR2: SEHNR and FQNEAQ (reference sequence). This CDR3 has 14 amino acids. The CDR3 loop reads CASSWDREGQPQHF. The DNA of the CDR3 is TGTGCCAGCAGCTGGGACAGGGAAGGCCAGCCCCAGCATTTT.

The sample holds one count of this clone. The chain uses TRBV5-1 and TRBJ2-5; the match to TRBD2 covers 7 bases. Germline-derived CDR1 and CDR2 are SGHRS and YFSETQ. V trimming: 3 bases; J trimming: 0 bases; junction bases outside the gene matches: 11. This CDR3 spans 17 amino acids. CDR3 sequence: CASSWGGGRRDQETQYF. CDR3 DNA sequence: TGCGCCAGCAGCTGGGGAGGCGGGAGAAGGGACCAAGAGACCCAGTACTTC.

This clone is a singleton in its sample. The V call is TRBV7-3, the J call TRBJ2-3, with D tentatively TRBD2 (5 bases). Germline V lookup: CDR1 SGHTA, CDR2 FQGTGA. The CDR3 runs 15 residues. Trimming shortened V by 2 bases and J by 2 bases, and 11 bases separated the two germline ends. The CDR3 DNA is TGTGCCAGCAGCTTATTAAGCGGTTCCACAGATACGCAGTATTTT. Translation gives CASSLLSGSTDTQYF.

The J gene is TRBJ2-3, the V gene TRBV14, with 7 bases aligning to TRBD1. Germline CDR1 SGHDN, CDR2 FVKESK. The ends lost 1 base at V and 7 bases at J; junction bases unmatched: 5. The CDR3 contains 14 residues. The CDR3 DNA sequence: TGTGCCAGCAGCCAAGTCGGGACAGTAAATACGCAGTATTTT. It encodes CASSQVGTVNTQYF.

V and J are TRBV27 and TRBJ2-1; TRBD2 agrees at 11 bases. With V trimmed by 4 bases and J by 0 bases, 11 bases remained unmatched. The CDR3 contains 19 residues. Germline CDR1 is MNHEY and CDR2 is SMNVEV (reference sequence). The CDR3 bases are TGTGCCAGCAGTTCCAGACTAGCGGGATCACGAGACTCCTACAATGAGCAGTTCTTC. It translates to CASSSRLAGSRDSYNEQFF.

The chain joins TRBV29-1 to TRBJ1-2; TRBD1 matches 11 bases. Losses at the gene ends were 8 bases for V and 5 bases for J; bases not matched to a gene: 10. CDR3 length: 14 residues. Germline CDR1 is SQVTM and CDR2 is ANQGSEA. The CDR3 spells CSIKPGQGDYGYTF. The CDR3 nucleotides are TGCAGCATAAAGCCGGGACAGGGGGATTATGGCTACACCTTC.

V gene TRBV19 combines with J gene TRBJ2-7; perhaps TRBD2 as D (6 bases). This CDR3 spans 13 amino acids. The germline V gene encodes CDR1 LNHDA and CDR2 SQIVND (reference sequence). The V gene lost 8 bases and the J gene lost 7 bases, with 18 bases spanning the gap. The CDR3: CASGGSLIREQYF. For the CDR3, the DNA is TGTGCCAGTGGGGGGTCACTCATACGAGAGCAGTACTTC.